The 17 T cell receptor beta chains listed next were all sequenced from one sample in a study of blood T cell repertoires in COVID-19 (dated by TCRdb to 2020 to 2022). The library was obtained by the immunoSEQ multiplex PCR assay. Sourced from immuneACCESS, this table was stored by TCRdb with only in-frame sequences that have V and J called. A share of the clones is absent; for the studies checked, an unresolved V gene accounts for under half, and the remainder has no known explanation. The sample records some 160,000 clones, 79% of which are singletons. Approximately 8% of the sample is taken by the ten largest. The specimen was peripheral blood. Receptors were obtained from a man aged 45-65 years with active or convalescent COVID-19.

The rearrangement uses TRBV5-1 and TRBJ1-5; tentatively, D is TRBD1 (5 bases). CDR3 length: 14 amino acids. Germline CDR1 and CDR2: SGHRS and YFSETQ. V dropped 4 bases and J dropped 4 bases, with 12 bases sitting between them. The DNA of the CDR3 is TGCGCCAGCAGCCTTGACAGCTTTAATCAGCCCCAGCATTTT. This sequence encodes CASSLDSFNQPQHF.

This clone appeared a single time. This chain joins TRBV27 and TRBJ1-5, with D perhaps matching TRBD1 (5 bases). The V and J ends lost 3 bases and 7 bases respectively, with 10 bases between them. The length of the CDR3 is 13 residues. Germline V gives CDR1 MNHEY, CDR2 SMNVEV (reference sequence). In DNA form, the CDR3 reads TGTGCCAGCAGTTTGGGGGGGACGCAGCCCCAGCATTTT. This codes for CASSLGGTQPQHF.

J is TRBJ2-5 and V is TRBV11-1; possible D gene TRBD2, 5 bases. The germline gives CDR1 SGHAT, CDR2 FQDESV (reference sequence). The CDR3 runs 15 residues. V lost 5 bases and J 5 bases, leaving 18 bases between the germline ends. CDR3 coding DNA: TGTGCCAGCAGCCCTCCCGGGCTAGCCTGGGAGACCCAGTACTTC. It encodes CASSPPGLAWETQYF.

CDR3 nucleotides: TGTGCCAGCAGTGACAGGCTAGCGCCTCTGGGAGATACGCAGTATTTT. Protein product: CASSDRLAPLGDTQYF. The V gene is TRBV6-1, the J gene TRBJ2-3; possible D gene TRBD2, 6 bases. V shed 3 bases and J shed 5 bases, with 18 bases lying between them. CDR1 and CDR2 (germline): MNHNS, SASEGT. The CDR3 sequence is 16 residues long.

The gene calls are TRBV24-1 and TRBJ1-1; weak D call: TRBD1 (6 bases). The CDR3 is 15 amino acids. V was trimmed by 3 bases and J by 0 bases, leaving 10 bases between them. CDR1 and CDR2 (germline): KGHDR, SFDVKD. The CDR3 spells CATSDGGGLNTEAFF. For the CDR3, the DNA is TGTGCCACCAGTGATGGGGGCGGCCTGAACACTGAAGCTTTCTTT.

This clone was seen just once. The chain recombines TRBV7-8 with TRBJ1-5; no firm D call. Germline loops: CDR1 SGHVS, CDR2 FQNEAQ. Trimming cost V 3 bases and J 3 bases, with 15 bases left between them. The CDR3 loop spans 16 amino acids. CDR3 residues: CASSFEPRLNNQPQHF. CDR3 DNA: TGTGCCAGCAGCTTCGAGCCCCGACTCAACAATCAGCCCCAGCATTTT.

The CDR3 DNA sequence: TGTGCCAGCAGTCCGGGGTTCTCTGGAAACACCATATATTTT. Residues: CASSPGFSGNTIYF. V usage is TRBV6-5 and J usage is TRBJ1-3; D gene unclear. The V gene lost 5 bases and the J gene lost 0 bases, with 8 bases spanning the gap. The CDR3 is 14 amino acids. CDR1 MNHEY and CDR2 SVGAGI come from the germline V gene.

The chain is built from TRBV2 and TRBJ2-1; D may be TRBD2 (7 bases). Germline V gene data show CDR1 as SNHLY and CDR2 as FYNNEI. V was pared by 7 bases and J by 1 base, with 20 bases between. The CDR3 sequence is 17 residues long. CDR3 bases: TGTGCCAGCAAATGGGGGCCCGGGAGGATATCCTACAATGAGCAGTTCTTC. Amino acid sequence: CASKWGPGRISYNEQFF.

This clone was counted at least ten times. Here the CDR3 reads CASSPFLGQSVGELFF. The CDR3 nucleotides are TGTGCCAGCAGCCCCTTCCTAGGACAATCAGTCGGGGAGCTGTTTTTT. This chain uses TRBV7-2 with TRBJ2-2, with D possibly TRBD1 on 5 matching bases. V lost 5 bases and J 7 bases, leaving 20 bases between the germline ends. Looked up from germline, CDR1 is SGHTA and CDR2 is FQGNSA. This CDR3 has 16 residues. Looking up the rest from reference TRBV7-2 and TRBJ2-2 gives the full variable domain: GAGVSQSPSNKVTEKGKDVELRCDPISGHTALYWYRQSLGQGLEFLIYFQGNSAPDKSGLPSDRFSAERTGGSVSTLTIQRTQQEDSAVYLCASSPFLGQSVGELFFGEGSRLTVL.

This clone was found many times. This chain joins TRBV19 and TRBJ2-3; 7 bases are a match to TRBD2. This CDR3 is built from 15 residues. J gave up 3 bases and V 5 bases, and 8 bases lay outside the gene matches. Germline CDR1 LNHDA, CDR2 SQIVND (reference sequence). The CDR3 spells CASSSTAGGTDTQYF. The CDR3 DNA sequence: TGTGCCAGTAGTTCGACTGCCGGGGGGACAGATACGCAGTATTTT. Full variable domain (remainder filled in from reference TRBV19 and TRBJ2-3): DGGITQSPKYLFRKEGQNVTLSCEQNLNHDAMYWYRQDPGQGLRLIYYSQIVNDFQKGDIAEGYSVSREKKESFPLTVTSAQKNPTAFYLCASSSTAGGTDTQYFGPGTRLTVL.

J is TRBJ2-7 and V is TRBV27, with D uncertain. The V gene lost 5 bases and the J gene lost 7 bases, with 9 bases spanning the gap. CDR1 and CDR2 from the germline V gene are MNHEY and SMNVEV (reference sequence). This CDR3 is built from 11 residues. The CDR3 DNA reads TGTGCCAGCAGTCCACAGCAAGAGCAGTACTTC. It is translated as CASSPQQEQYF.

The chain recombines TRBV4-1 with TRBJ2-5; TRBD2 matches at 8 bases. Germline V CDR1 and CDR2: MGHRA, YSYEKL. The CDR3 totals 18 residues. J gave up 0 bases and V 4 bases, and 13 bases lay outside the gene matches. The CDR3 sequence is CASSRGLAEGGYQETQYF. The CDR3 nucleotides are TGCGCCAGCAGCCGCGGACTAGCCGAAGGAGGGTACCAAGAGACCCAGTACTTC.

On this clone itself: At one end, the junction sequence differs from germline, possibly due to a read error. V and J are TRBV28 and TRBJ1-4; D is perhaps TRBD1 (5 bases). The CDR3 sequence is 12 residues long. The germline CDR1 and CDR2 sequences are MDHEN and SYDVKM. CDR3 sequence reads: CASTGTKEKLFF. As DNA, the CDR3 is TGTGCCAGCACAGGGACTAAGGAAAAACTGTTTTTT.

This chain joins TRBV11-1 and TRBJ1-1; D is perhaps TRBD1 (6 bases). Trimming cost V 5 bases and J 2 bases, with 18 bases left between them. Per the germline V gene, CDR1 is SGHAT and CDR2 is FQDESV (reference sequence). The CDR3 sequence is 16 residues long. The CDR3 reads CASSPLGHQPNTEAFF. The DNA of the CDR3 is TGTGCCAGCAGCCCGCTGGGACATCAGCCCAACACTGAAGCTTTCTTT.

This clone appeared a few times. The V call is TRBV30, the J call TRBJ1-5; D not resolved. The V end lost 3 bases, the J end lost 4 bases, and 13 bases lay between the germline ends. CDR1 and CDR2 from the germline V gene are GTSNPN and SVGIG (reference sequence). The CDR3 runs 14 residues. This CDR3 is CAWSRVAGNQPQHF. The CDR3 DNA reads TGTGCCTGGAGCCGGGTTGCGGGGAATCAGCCCCAGCATTTT. The entire variable domain, with the rest obtained from reference TRBV30 and TRBJ1-5, is as follows: SQTIHQWPATLVQPVGSPLSLECTVEGTSNPNLYWYRQAAGRGLQLLFYSVGIGQISSEVPQNLSASRPQDRQFILSSKKLLLSDSGFYLCAWSRVAGNQPQHFGDGTRLSIL.

The rearrangement joins TRBV2 to TRBJ2-3; the match to TRBD1 covers 10 bases. This CDR3 is built from 14 residues. Germline-derived CDR1 and CDR2 are SNHLY and FYNNEI. The V segment lost 6 bases and the J segment 3 bases; nucleotides outside the gene matches: 3. The CDR3 sequence is CASSQDRGTDTQYF. The CDR3 DNA is TGTGCCAGCAGCCAGGACAGGGGGACAGATACGCAGTATTTT. The variable domain in full, with the rest retrieved from reference TRBV2 and TRBJ2-3, is EPEVTQTPSHQVTQMGQEVILRCVPISNHLYFYWYRQILGQKVEFLVSFYNNEISEKSEIFDDQFSVERPDGSNFTLKIRSTKLEDSAMYFCASSQDRGTDTQYFGPGTRLTVL.

The chain joins TRBV2 to TRBJ2-3, with 7 bases lining up with TRBD2. J was trimmed by 2 bases and V by 7 bases; bases with no gene match: 6. CDR1 and CDR2 from the germline V gene are SNHLY and FYNNEI. The CDR3 extends over 14 amino acids. The CDR3, as DNA: TGTGCCAGCACCTGGACTAGGTACACAGATACGCAGTATTTT. Protein sequence: CASTWTRYTDTQYF.